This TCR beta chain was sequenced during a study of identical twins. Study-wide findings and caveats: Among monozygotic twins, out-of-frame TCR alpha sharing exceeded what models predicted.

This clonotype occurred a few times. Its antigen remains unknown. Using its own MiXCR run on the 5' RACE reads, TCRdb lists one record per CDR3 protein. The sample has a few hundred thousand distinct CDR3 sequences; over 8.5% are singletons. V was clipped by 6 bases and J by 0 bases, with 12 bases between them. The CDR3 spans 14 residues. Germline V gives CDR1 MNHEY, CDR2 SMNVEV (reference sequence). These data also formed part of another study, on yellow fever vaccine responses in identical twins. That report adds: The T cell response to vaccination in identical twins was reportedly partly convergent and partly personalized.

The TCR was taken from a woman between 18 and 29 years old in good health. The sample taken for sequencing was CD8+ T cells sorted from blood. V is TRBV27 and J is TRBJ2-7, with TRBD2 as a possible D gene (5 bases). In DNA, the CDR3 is TGTGCCAGCAGGACGGAGGTTACCTCCTACGAGCAGTACTTC. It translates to CASRTEVTSYEQYF.